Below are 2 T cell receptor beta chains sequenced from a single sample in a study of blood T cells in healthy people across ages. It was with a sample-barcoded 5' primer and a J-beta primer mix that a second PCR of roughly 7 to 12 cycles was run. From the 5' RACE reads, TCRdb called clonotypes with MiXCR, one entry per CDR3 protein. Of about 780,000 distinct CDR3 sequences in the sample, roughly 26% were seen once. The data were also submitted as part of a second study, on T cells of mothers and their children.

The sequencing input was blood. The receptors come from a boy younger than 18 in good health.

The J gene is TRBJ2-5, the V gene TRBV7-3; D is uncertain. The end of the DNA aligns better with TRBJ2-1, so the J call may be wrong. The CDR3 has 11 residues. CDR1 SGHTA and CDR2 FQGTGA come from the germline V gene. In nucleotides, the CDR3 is TGTGCCAGCAGCTTGAGTGACGGGCAGTTCTTC. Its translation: CASSLSDGQFF.

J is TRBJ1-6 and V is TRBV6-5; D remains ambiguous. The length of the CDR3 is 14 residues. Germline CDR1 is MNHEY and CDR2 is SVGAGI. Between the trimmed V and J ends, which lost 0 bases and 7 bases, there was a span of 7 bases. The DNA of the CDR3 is TGTGCCAGCAGTTACTCGAGGCAGAATTCACCCCTCCACTTT. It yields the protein CASSYSRQNSPLHF.